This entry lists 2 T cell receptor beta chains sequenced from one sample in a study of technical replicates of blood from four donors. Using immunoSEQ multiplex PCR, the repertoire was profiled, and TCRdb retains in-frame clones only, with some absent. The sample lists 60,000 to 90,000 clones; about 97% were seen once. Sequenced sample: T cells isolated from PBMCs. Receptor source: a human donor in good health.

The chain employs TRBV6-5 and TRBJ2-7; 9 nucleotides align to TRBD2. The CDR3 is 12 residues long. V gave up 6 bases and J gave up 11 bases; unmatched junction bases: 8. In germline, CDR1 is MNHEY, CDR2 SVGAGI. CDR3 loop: CASRPGRLAEYF. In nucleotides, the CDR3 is TGTGCCAGCAGACCGGGCCGACTAGCGGAGTACTTC.

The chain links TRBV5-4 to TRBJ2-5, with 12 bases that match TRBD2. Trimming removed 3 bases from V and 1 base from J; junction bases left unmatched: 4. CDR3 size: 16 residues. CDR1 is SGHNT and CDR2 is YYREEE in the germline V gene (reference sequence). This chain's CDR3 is CASSYGLAGLQETQYF. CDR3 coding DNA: TGTGCCAGCAGCTACGGACTAGCGGGACTCCAAGAGACCCAGTACTTC.